A single sample is the source of the 30 T cell receptor beta chains below, sequenced in a study of identical twins. One entry per CDR3 protein results from TCRdb running MiXCR on the 5' RACE reads. Among 1.5 million to 2 million distinct CDR3 sequences listed, about 30% were seen once. The sequencing input was cord blood. These receptors came from a newborn girl in good health.

Regarding this clonotype: One end of the junction fails to match germline, which may point to a read error. This chain connects TRBV12-3 or TRBV12-4 to TRBJ2-6; the D gene is possibly TRBD1 (6 bases). The CDR3 covers 20 residues. The CDR3, as DNA: TGTGCCAGCAGCCATTACCGGAACAGGGCCTCCTTATCTGGGGCCAACGTCCTGGCTTTC. This sequence encodes CASSHYRNRASLSGANVLAF.

Only one count was recorded for this clonotype. Being one base from a much bigger clone, this may be a read error. The chain combines TRBV24-1 with TRBJ2-5; D call uncertain. Germline-derived CDR1 and CDR2 are KGHDR and SFDVKD. V was shortened by 4 bases and J by 11 bases, with 16 bases between the two germline ends. The CDR3 has 13 residues. The CDR3 coding sequence is TGTGCCACCAGTGACCCCGCCTACAATGAGCAGTACTTC. Protein product: CATSDPAYNEQYF.

V is TRBV20-1 and J is TRBJ2-5; the match to TRBD1 covers 9 bases. Germline V gene data show CDR1 as DFQATT and CDR2 as SNEGSKA (reference sequence). V shed 0 bases, J shed 4 bases, and the junction held 12 bases outside the gene matches. There are 17 residues in the CDR3. This CDR3 reads CSARDSEPQGAGETQYF. The CDR3 DNA reads TGCAGTGCTAGAGATTCCGAACCACAGGGGGCTGGAGAGACCCAGTACTTC.

In its sample, this clonotype was seen a few times. The chain links TRBV6-1 to TRBJ2-4; 9 bases align to TRBD2. Trimming took 7 bases from V and 3 from J; bases not matched to a gene: 16. The CDR3 has 18 amino acids. Per germline, CDR1 MNHNS and CDR2 SASEGT. The CDR3 sequence: CASKEVLAGSLDKNIQYF. CDR3 coding DNA: TGTGCCAGCAAAGAGGTGCTAGCGGGAAGCCTAGACAAAAACATTCAGTACTTC.

The rearrangement links TRBV20-1 to TRBJ2-1; no definite D call. V was pared by 0 bases and J by 0 bases, with 12 bases between. CDR1 DFQATT and CDR2 SNEGSKA come from the germline V gene (reference sequence). The CDR3 length is 16 residues. The CDR3 DNA is TGCAGTGCTAGAGATTTACGTTCCAGCTCCTACAATGAGCAGTTCTTC. Its protein product is CSARDLRSSSYNEQFF.

This chain uses TRBV2 with TRBJ1-1, with 8 bases that match TRBD1. CDR1 is SNHLY, CDR2 FYNNEI, per germline. V gave up 3 bases and J gave up 1 base; unmatched junction bases: 13. The CDR3 runs 18 residues. Here the CDR3 reads CASSDLGLGQGTNTEAFF. Written as DNA, the CDR3 is TGTGCCAGCAGTGACCTCGGCCTTGGACAGGGTACGAACACTGAAGCTTTCTTT. Full variable domain (remainder filled in from reference TRBV2 and TRBJ1-1): EPEVTQTPSHQVTQMGQEVILRCVPISNHLYFYWYRQILGQKVEFLVSFYNNEISEKSEIFDDQFSVERPDGSNFTLKIRSTKLEDSAMYFCASSDLGLGQGTNTEAFFGQGTRLTVV.

This clonotype was observed a few times. This rearrangement joins TRBV11-3 to TRBJ2-1, with TRBD2 matching over 8 bases. The CDR3 contains 16 residues. Unmatched junction bases numbered 5, after V lost 0 bases and J lost 4 bases. The germline gives CDR1 SGHNT, CDR2 YENEEA. The CDR3 loop reads CASSLEGQREYNEQFF. Here the CDR3 DNA reads TGTGCCAGCAGCTTAGAAGGTCAGCGGGAGTACAATGAGCAGTTCTTC.

This clonotype has a handful of counts. V gene TRBV7-2 combines with J gene TRBJ2-7; tentatively, D is TRBD2 (5 bases). The CDR3 is 14 residues long. V dropped 2 bases and J dropped 1 base, with 9 bases sitting between them. Germline CDR1 and CDR2: SGHTA and FQGNSA. In DNA form, the CDR3 reads TGTGCCAGCAGCTTACGACGGGAATCCTACGAGCAGTACTTC. This encodes CASSLRRESYEQYF.

This clonotype was counted between two and nine times. The genes are TRBV28 and TRBJ2-3, with D perhaps matching TRBD1 (8 bases). The CDR3 spans 15 residues. V lost 6 bases and J lost 6, with 19 bases in between. In germline, CDR1 is MDHEN, CDR2 SYDVKM. The CDR3 DNA follows: TGTGCCAGCAGCCCGACAGGGGAGGGTTGGGATACGCAGTATTTT. Translation: CASSPTGEGWDTQYF.

This clonotype was seen more than once but under ten times. The J gene is TRBJ1-5, the V gene TRBV20-1; D call uncertain. Germline CDR1 is DFQATT and CDR2 is SNEGSKA (reference sequence). The V gene lost 5 bases and the J gene lost 3 bases, with 14 bases spanning the gap. This CDR3 spans 14 amino acids. CDR3 nucleotides: TGCAGTGCTCGCCGGGATAATGCCAATCAGCCCCAGCATTTT. Translating gives CSARRDNANQPQHF.

This chain links TRBV5-6 with TRBJ2-3, with 7 nucleotides matching TRBD2. The V gene end was trimmed by 6 bases and the J gene end by 0 bases; junction bases not matched to a gene: 7. The CDR3 consists of 15 residues. In germline, CDR1 is SGHDT, CDR2 YYEEEE. CDR3 in DNA: TGTGCCAGCACCGTAGCGGGTGGTAGCACAGATACGCAGTATTTT. This sequence encodes CASTVAGGSTDTQYF.

The chain couples TRBV5-1 to TRBJ2-1; TRBD1 might be the D (5 bases). The DNA end is more similar to TRBJ2-7, so the J call may be wrong. There are 14 residues in the CDR3. CDR1 and CDR2 (germline): SGHRS, YFSETQ. The DNA of the CDR3 is TGCGCCAGCAGCTTGGACGACAGACTTAATGAGCAGTACTTC. Protein sequence: CASSLDDRLNEQYF.

The chain carries TRBV7-2 and TRBJ2-5, with D unclear. The CDR3 runs to 14 residues. Germline CDR1 and CDR2: SGHTA and FQGNSA. V was shortened by 2 bases and J by 5 bases, with 12 bases between the two germline ends. CDR3 protein: CASSLFLAWETQYF. The CDR3 region has the DNA TGTGCCAGCAGCTTATTTTTAGCATGGGAGACCCAGTACTTC.

This clonotype has a handful of counts. This chain uses TRBV5-1 with TRBJ2-3; the D call may be TRBD1 or TRBD2 (5 bases each). CDR1 is SGHRS, CDR2 YFSETQ, per germline. Trimming shortened V by 4 bases and J by 2 bases, and 11 bases separated the two germline ends. The length of the CDR3 is 14 residues. The CDR3 here is CASSARGPTDTQYF. The CDR3, as DNA: TGCGCCAGCAGCGCTCGGGGACCCACAGATACGCAGTATTTT.

The chain couples TRBV7-2 to TRBJ2-3, with TRBD2 identical over 8 bases. With V trimmed by 2 bases and J by 1 base, 8 bases remained unmatched. Germline CDR1 is SGHTA and CDR2 is FQGNSA. The CDR3 has 17 amino acids. CDR3: CASSLRPLAGRTDTQYF. The CDR3 DNA sequence: TGTGCCAGCAGCTTAAGGCCCCTAGCGGGCCGCACAGATACGCAGTATTTT.

In the case of this clonotype: A much larger clone sits a single nucleotide away, making a read error possible. V is TRBV4-2 and J is TRBJ2-1; 7 nucleotides line up with TRBD1. This CDR3 comprises 13 residues. Germline CDR1 reads LGHNA; CDR2 reads YNFKEQ. The CDR3 region is CASSPRQGNEHFF. The CDR3, as DNA: TGTGCCAGCAGCCCACGACAGGGCAATGAGCACTTCTTC.

The chain uses TRBV28 and TRBJ2-1; the match to TRBD2 covers 11 bases. The CDR3 totals 15 residues. Germline assignment: CDR1 MDHEN and CDR2 SYDVKM. Trimming removed 6 bases from V and 6 bases from J; junction bases left unmatched: 7. The CDR3 reads CASRRPGLAVNEQFF. In nucleotides, the CDR3 is TGTGCCAGCAGGAGACCGGGACTAGCGGTCAATGAGCAGTTCTTC. Based on the CDR3 plus reference TRBV28 and TRBJ2-1, the full variable domain is DVKVTQSSRYLVKRTGEKVFLECVQDMDHENMFWYRQDPGLGLRLIYFSYDVKMKEKGDIPEGYSVSREKKERFSLILESASTNQTSMYLCASRRPGLAVNEQFFGPGTRLTVL.

This clonotype was recorded only once. V is TRBV7-2 and J is TRBJ2-7, with 11 bases lining up with TRBD2. V dropped 6 bases and J dropped 2; count of bases not matched to a gene: 6. The length of the CDR3 is 15 residues. Germline CDR1 SGHTA, CDR2 FQGNSA. This chain's CDR3 is CASRVTSGGPYEQYF. The CDR3 DNA follows: TGTGCCAGCAGGGTAACTAGCGGGGGACCCTACGAGCAGTACTTC.

The gene calls are TRBV20-1 and TRBJ2-3, with D unresolved. The CDR3 contains 14 residues. Trimming shortened V by 6 bases and J by 0 bases, and 13 bases separated the two germline ends. CDR1 is DFQATT, CDR2 SNEGSKA, per germline (reference sequence). The DNA of the CDR3 is TGCAGTGCCCCGCTAGAGTTCAGCACAGATACGCAGTATTTT. It is translated as CSAPLEFSTDTQYF.

The chain employs TRBV13 and TRBJ2-4; 11 nucleotides match TRBD1. With the DNA end fitting TRBJ2-7 better, the J assignment may be wrong. Germline CDR1 and CDR2: PRHDT and FYEKMQ (reference sequence). The CDR3 contains 16 residues. The CDR3, as DNA: TGTGCCAGCAGCTTCCGGACAGGGGGCTATGAGTACGAGCAGTACTTC. It encodes CASSFRTGGYEYEQYF.

A remark on this clonotype: A much larger clone differs from this one at a single base, so this may be a read error. The J gene is TRBJ2-1, the V gene TRBV7-9; D uncertain. The germline V gene encodes CDR1 SEHNR and CDR2 FQNEAQ (reference sequence). The CDR3 is 10 residues long. CDR3 sequence reads: CASSFDERFF. The CDR3 DNA sequence: TGTGCCAGCAGCTTCGATGAGCGGTTCTTC.

This clonotype was observed a few times. This chain links TRBV5-6 with TRBJ1-2, with 12 bases aligning to TRBD1. The length of the CDR3 is 16 residues. From germline, CDR1 is SGHDT and CDR2 YYEEEE. The trim removed 0 bases at V and 7 bases at J, leaving 7 bases unmatched. CDR3 region: CASSLGWDRGPRGYTF. Here the CDR3 DNA reads TGTGCCAGCAGCTTGGGATGGGACAGGGGGCCTCGTGGCTACACCTTC.

This clonotype was found many times. The chain uses TRBV12-3 or TRBV12-4 and TRBJ1-4; D is ambiguous. CDR3 length: 14 amino acids. Trimming removed 8 bases at V and 5 bases at J, with 15 bases between. The CDR3 region is CASGRSLGNEKLFF. As DNA, the CDR3 is TGTGCCAGCGGCCGGTCCCTAGGCAATGAAAAACTGTTTTTT.

This chain connects TRBV20-1 to TRBJ2-5; 7 bases fit TRBD2. The germline V gene has CDR1 DFQATT and CDR2 SNEGSKA (reference sequence). Unmatched junction bases numbered 19, after V lost 1 base and J lost 5 bases. CDR3 length: 18 residues. This chain's CDR3 is CSARGPPSGDYRRETQYF. DNA of the CDR3: TGCAGTGCTAGAGGACCACCTAGCGGAGATTATCGGAGGGAGACCCAGTACTTC.

The V and J genes are TRBV28 and TRBJ2-5; no firm D call. The J call could be wrong; TRBJ2-1 is a better fit for the DNA end. Germline CDR1 is MDHEN and CDR2 is SYDVKM. This CDR3 is built from 14 residues. Written as DNA, the CDR3 is TGTGCCAGCAGTTTCTCCAGCAGCCAAGAGACCCAGTTCTTC. Its protein product is CASSFSSSQETQFF.

The chain links TRBV3-1 to TRBJ2-1; 8 positions match TRBD1. The ends lost 4 bases at V and 9 bases at J; junction bases unmatched: 11. Germline values: CDR1 LGHDT, CDR2 YNNKEL (reference sequence). The CDR3 length is 15 residues. The CDR3 nucleotides are TGTGCCAGCAGCCGCAATGGTCAGGGGGCGGGTGAGCAGTTCTTC. Translating it yields CASSRNGQGAGEQFF.

This clonotype was observed at least ten times. The chain carries TRBV9 and TRBJ2-3; D remains ambiguous. Germline V lookup: CDR1 SGDLS, CDR2 YYNGEE. The CDR3 sequence is 15 residues long. Trimming took 2 bases from V and 1 from J, leaving 11 bases between them. The CDR3 DNA is TGTGCCAGCAGCGTGGGCTTTCCACGCACAGATACGCAGTATTTT. Its protein product is CASSVGFPRTDTQYF. The complete variable domain, with remaining parts taken from reference TRBV9 and TRBJ2-3, reads DSGVTQTPKHLITATGQRVTLRCSPRSGDLSVYWYQQSLDQGLQFLIQYYNGEERAKGNILERFSAQQFPDLHSELNLSSLELGDSALYFCASSVGFPRTDTQYFGPGTRLTVL.

This chain joins TRBV5-1 and TRBJ2-1, with 7 bases identical to TRBD1. The trim removed 0 bases at V and 1 base at J, leaving 7 bases unmatched. The CDR3 runs to 17 residues. The germline gives CDR1 SGHRS, CDR2 YFSETQ. The CDR3: CASSLANRGVSYNEQFF. The CDR3 DNA reads as TGCGCCAGCAGCTTGGCAAACAGGGGCGTTTCCTACAATGAGCAGTTCTTC.

There are a few counts of this clonotype. CDR3 nucleotides: TGTGCCGTTTCGGCGGGGCTGAACACTGAAGCTTTCTTT. Translated: CAVSAGLNTEAFF. This chain connects TRBV13 to TRBJ1-1, with a tentative D call TRBD1 (5 bases). The CDR3 extends over 13 amino acids. Per the germline V gene, CDR1 is PRHDT and CDR2 is FYEKMQ (reference sequence). The V end was cut by 11 bases, the J end by 0 bases, with 13 bases between.

J is TRBJ2-5 and V is TRBV20-1, with 9 bases that match TRBD2. The J segment lost 11 bases and the V segment lost 5 bases, leaving 18 bases of the junction unmatched. This CDR3 has 15 amino acids. The germline V gene has CDR1 DFQATT and CDR2 SNEGSKA (reference sequence). CDR3 nucleotides: TGCAGTGCTCATTCAGCGGGGGGCCCCCACCATGAGCAGTACTTC. This codes for CSAHSAGGPHHEQYF.